This T cell receptor beta chain was obtained from a study of blood T cell repertoires in COVID-19. The overall study: Donors in the United States, Italy and Spain gave samples during acute or convalescent COVID-19. T cells, B-cell-depleted T cells, or PBMCs provided the cDNA or gDNA that served as material.

Assay used: immunoSEQ multiplex PCR; TCRdb lists only in-frame clones, some missing. The sample holds about 250,000 clones, just under 85% seen once. The V gene's germline CDR1 is SGHRS and CDR2 YFSETQ. The CDR3 length is 15 residues. V lost 2 bases, J lost 4 bases, and 14 bases lay in between. The sequence was collected from a man aged 50 to 60 with acute or convalescent COVID-19. The J gene is TRBJ2-3, the V gene TRBV5-1; weak D call: TRBD1 (7 bases). The sequenced sample was peripheral blood. The CDR3, as DNA: TGCGCCAGCAGCTTACGACAGGGCGGGGCAGATACGCAGTATTTT. This translates into CASSLRQGGADTQYF.